This TCR beta chain was captured in a study of blood T cell repertoires in COVID-19. Across the study: PBMCs, B-cell-depleted T cells, or T cells were the source of the cDNA or gDNA that made up the material.

As for this clone: The same CDR3 is also encoded by other DNA sequences in this sample.

Per the germline V gene, CDR1 is KGHSH and CDR2 is LQKENI. CDR3 size: 14 residues. J was trimmed by 2 bases and V by 3 bases; bases with no gene match: 1. In the original workflow: From reference gene primer amplification, estimates of nucleated cell counts were derived. Sequenced by immunoSEQ multiplex PCR; TCRdb stores in-frame clones only, minus some. The V and J calls and clone size were taken over from that table, and D and trimming were inferred from the DNA. The sample records under 350,000 clones, more than 85% being singletons. The sample was peripheral blood. This receptor was taken from a man aged 40-55 years with acute or convalescent COVID-19. This chain links TRBV18 with TRBJ1-2; 9 bases are shared with TRBD1. CDR3 nucleotide sequence: TGTGCCAGCTCACCTGGACAGGGGAACTATGGCTACACCTTC. It codes for CASSPGQGNYGYTF.